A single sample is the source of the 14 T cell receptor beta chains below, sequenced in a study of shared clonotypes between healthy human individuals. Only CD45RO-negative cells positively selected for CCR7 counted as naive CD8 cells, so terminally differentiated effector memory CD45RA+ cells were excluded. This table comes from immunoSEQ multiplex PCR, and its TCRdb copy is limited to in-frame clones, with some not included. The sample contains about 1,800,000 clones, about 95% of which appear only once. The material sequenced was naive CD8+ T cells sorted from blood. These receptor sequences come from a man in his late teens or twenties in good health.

The CDR3 region has the DNA TGTGCCAGTAGTATAAGGACAGATGCCACTGAAGCTTTCTTT. Protein: CASSIRTDATEAFF. V gene TRBV19 combines with J gene TRBJ1-1, with a possible D match to TRBD1 (6 bases). With 2 bases removed from V and 4 bases from J, the gap between germline ends came to 11 bases. Germline V gene sequence: CDR1 LNHDA, CDR2 SQIVND (reference sequence). The CDR3 has 14 amino acids.

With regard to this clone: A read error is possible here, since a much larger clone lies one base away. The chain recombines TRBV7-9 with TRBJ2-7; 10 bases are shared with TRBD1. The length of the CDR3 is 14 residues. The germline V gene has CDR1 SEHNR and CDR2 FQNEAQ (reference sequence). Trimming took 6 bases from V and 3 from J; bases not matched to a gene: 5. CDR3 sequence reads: CASSYGTGVYEQYF. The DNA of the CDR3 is TGTGCCAGCAGTTACGGGACAGGGGTCTACGAGCAGTACTTC.

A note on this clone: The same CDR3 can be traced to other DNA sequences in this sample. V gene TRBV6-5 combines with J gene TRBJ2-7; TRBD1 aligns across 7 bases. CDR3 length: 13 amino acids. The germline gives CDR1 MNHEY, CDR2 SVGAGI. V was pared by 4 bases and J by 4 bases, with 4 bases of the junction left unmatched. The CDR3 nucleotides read TGTGCCAGCAGTTCCGGGACAGTATACGAGCAGTACTTC. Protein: CASSSGTVYEQYF.

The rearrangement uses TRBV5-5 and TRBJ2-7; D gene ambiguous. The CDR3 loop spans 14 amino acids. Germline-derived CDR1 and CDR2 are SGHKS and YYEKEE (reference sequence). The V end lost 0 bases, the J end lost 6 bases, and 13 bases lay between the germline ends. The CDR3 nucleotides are TGTGCCAGCAGCTTGGAGCCTGTGTGGATCGAGCAGTACTTC. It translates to CASSLEPVWIEQYF.

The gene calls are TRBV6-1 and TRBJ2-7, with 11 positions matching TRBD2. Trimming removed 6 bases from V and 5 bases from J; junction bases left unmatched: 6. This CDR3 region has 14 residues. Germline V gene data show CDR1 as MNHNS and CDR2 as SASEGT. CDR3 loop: CASRIAGGPHEQYF. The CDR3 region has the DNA TGTGCCAGCAGGATAGCGGGAGGGCCCCACGAGCAGTACTTC.

The CDR3 reads CASSGSNTGELFF. CDR3 DNA sequence: TGTGCCAGCAGTGGCAGCAACACCGGGGAGCTGTTTTTT. The V gene is TRBV2, the J gene TRBJ2-2; D ambiguous. Trimming stripped 4 bases from V and 2 bases from J, with 5 bases between. Looked up from germline, CDR1 is SNHLY and CDR2 is FYNNEI. This CDR3 spans 13 amino acids.

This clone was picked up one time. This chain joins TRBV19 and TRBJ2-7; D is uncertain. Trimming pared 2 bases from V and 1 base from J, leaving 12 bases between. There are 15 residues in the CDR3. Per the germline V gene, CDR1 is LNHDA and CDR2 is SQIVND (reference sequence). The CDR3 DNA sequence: TGTGCCAGTAGTATAAACGAAGGGATGTCCTACGAGCAGTACTTC. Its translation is CASSINEGMSYEQYF. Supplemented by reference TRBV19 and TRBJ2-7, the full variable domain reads DGGITQSPKYLFRKEGQNVTLSCEQNLNHDAMYWYRQDPGQGLRLIYYSQIVNDFQKGDIAEGYSVSREKKESFPLTVTSAQKNPTAFYLCASSINEGMSYEQYFGPGTRLTVT.

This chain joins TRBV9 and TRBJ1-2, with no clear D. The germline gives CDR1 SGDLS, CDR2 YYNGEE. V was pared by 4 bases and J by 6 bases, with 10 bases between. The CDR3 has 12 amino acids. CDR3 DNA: TGTGCCAGCAGCATTTCCGGGGATGGCTACACCTTC. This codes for CASSISGDGYTF.

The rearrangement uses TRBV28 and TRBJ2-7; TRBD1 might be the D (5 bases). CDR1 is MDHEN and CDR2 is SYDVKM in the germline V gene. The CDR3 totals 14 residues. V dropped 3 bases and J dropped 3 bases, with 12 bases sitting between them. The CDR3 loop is CASSFQDMDYEQYF. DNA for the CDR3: TGTGCCAGCAGTTTCCAGGACATGGACTACGAGCAGTACTTC. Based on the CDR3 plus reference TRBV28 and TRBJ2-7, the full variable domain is DVKVTQSSRYLVKRTGEKVFLECVQDMDHENMFWYRQDPGLGLRLIYFSYDVKMKEKGDIPEGYSVSREKKERFSLILESASTNQTSMYLCASSFQDMDYEQYFGPGTRLTVT.

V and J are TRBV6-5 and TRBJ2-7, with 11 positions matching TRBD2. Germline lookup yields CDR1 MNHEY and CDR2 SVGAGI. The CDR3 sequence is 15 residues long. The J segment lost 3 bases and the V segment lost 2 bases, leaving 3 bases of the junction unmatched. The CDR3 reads CASSYRLAGNYEQYF. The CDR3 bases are TGTGCCAGCAGTTACAGACTAGCGGGGAACTACGAGCAGTACTTC.

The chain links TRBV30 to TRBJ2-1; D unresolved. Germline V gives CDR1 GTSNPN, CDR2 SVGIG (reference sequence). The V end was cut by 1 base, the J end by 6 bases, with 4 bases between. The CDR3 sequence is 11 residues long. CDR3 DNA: TGTGCCTGGAGTGATCTCAATGAGCAGTTCTTC. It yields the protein CAWSDLNEQFF. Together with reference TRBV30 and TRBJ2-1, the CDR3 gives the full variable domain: SQTIHQWPATLVQPVGSPLSLECTVEGTSNPNLYWYRQAAGRGLQLLFYSVGIGQISSEVPQNLSASRPQDRQFILSSKKLLLSDSGFYLCAWSDLNEQFFGPGTRLTVL.

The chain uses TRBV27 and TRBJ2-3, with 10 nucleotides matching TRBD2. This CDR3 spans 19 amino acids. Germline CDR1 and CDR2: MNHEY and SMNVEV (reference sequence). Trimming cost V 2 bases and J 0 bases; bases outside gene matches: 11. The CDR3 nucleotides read TGTGCCAGCAGTTTAATTGGGAGTAGCGGGAGGACTAGCACAGATACGCAGTATTTT. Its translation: CASSLIGSSGRTSTDTQYF.

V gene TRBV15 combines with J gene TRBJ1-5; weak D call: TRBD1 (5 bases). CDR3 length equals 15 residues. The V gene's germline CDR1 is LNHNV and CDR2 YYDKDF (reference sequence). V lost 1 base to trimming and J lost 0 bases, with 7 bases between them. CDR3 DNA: TGTGCCACCAGCAGAGGACAGTATAGCAATCAGCCCCAGCATTTT. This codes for CATSRGQYSNQPQHF.

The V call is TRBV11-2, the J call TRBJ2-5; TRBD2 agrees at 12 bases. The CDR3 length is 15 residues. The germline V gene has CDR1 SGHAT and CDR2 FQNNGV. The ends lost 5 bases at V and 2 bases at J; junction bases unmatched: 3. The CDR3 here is CASSETSGGQETQYF. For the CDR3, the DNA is TGTGCCAGCAGCGAAACTAGCGGGGGGCAAGAGACCCAGTACTTC.